This T cell receptor beta chain stems from a study of shared clonotypes between healthy human individuals. Study-wide background: Donors were a couple of women and a few men aged 18 to 49. Study conclusions and caveats: Rarefaction showed sorted-subset sequencing was incomplete despite large depth.

V was trimmed by 8 bases and J by 0 bases, leaving 30 bases between them. CDR3 length: 20 amino acids. CDR1 is MNHEY and CDR2 is SMNVEV in the germline V gene (reference sequence). To note about this clone: Its antigen is still unknown.

Terminally differentiated effector memory CD45RA+ cells were left out of the naive CD8 fraction, which was CD45RO-negative and positively selected for CCR7. As processed by the authors: ImmunoSEQ output lacked quality scores and full-length reads, limiting matched filtering. Here immunoSEQ multiplex PCR was the method, and the copy in TCRdb shows in-frame clones only, minus some. From that table come the V and J calls and clone size; the DNA was used to work out D and trimming. The sample yields 560,000 or so clones, roughly 96% seen once. This chain links TRBV27 with TRBJ2-3; D unresolved. This TCR derives from a woman aged 25-40 years in good health. Sequencing used naive CD8+ T cells sorted from blood. DNA for the CDR3: TGTGCCAGCCAAACCCACATCGGAGCAATTCAGACATCTAGCACAGATACGCAGTATTTT. Encoded protein: CASQTHIGAIQTSSTDTQYF.